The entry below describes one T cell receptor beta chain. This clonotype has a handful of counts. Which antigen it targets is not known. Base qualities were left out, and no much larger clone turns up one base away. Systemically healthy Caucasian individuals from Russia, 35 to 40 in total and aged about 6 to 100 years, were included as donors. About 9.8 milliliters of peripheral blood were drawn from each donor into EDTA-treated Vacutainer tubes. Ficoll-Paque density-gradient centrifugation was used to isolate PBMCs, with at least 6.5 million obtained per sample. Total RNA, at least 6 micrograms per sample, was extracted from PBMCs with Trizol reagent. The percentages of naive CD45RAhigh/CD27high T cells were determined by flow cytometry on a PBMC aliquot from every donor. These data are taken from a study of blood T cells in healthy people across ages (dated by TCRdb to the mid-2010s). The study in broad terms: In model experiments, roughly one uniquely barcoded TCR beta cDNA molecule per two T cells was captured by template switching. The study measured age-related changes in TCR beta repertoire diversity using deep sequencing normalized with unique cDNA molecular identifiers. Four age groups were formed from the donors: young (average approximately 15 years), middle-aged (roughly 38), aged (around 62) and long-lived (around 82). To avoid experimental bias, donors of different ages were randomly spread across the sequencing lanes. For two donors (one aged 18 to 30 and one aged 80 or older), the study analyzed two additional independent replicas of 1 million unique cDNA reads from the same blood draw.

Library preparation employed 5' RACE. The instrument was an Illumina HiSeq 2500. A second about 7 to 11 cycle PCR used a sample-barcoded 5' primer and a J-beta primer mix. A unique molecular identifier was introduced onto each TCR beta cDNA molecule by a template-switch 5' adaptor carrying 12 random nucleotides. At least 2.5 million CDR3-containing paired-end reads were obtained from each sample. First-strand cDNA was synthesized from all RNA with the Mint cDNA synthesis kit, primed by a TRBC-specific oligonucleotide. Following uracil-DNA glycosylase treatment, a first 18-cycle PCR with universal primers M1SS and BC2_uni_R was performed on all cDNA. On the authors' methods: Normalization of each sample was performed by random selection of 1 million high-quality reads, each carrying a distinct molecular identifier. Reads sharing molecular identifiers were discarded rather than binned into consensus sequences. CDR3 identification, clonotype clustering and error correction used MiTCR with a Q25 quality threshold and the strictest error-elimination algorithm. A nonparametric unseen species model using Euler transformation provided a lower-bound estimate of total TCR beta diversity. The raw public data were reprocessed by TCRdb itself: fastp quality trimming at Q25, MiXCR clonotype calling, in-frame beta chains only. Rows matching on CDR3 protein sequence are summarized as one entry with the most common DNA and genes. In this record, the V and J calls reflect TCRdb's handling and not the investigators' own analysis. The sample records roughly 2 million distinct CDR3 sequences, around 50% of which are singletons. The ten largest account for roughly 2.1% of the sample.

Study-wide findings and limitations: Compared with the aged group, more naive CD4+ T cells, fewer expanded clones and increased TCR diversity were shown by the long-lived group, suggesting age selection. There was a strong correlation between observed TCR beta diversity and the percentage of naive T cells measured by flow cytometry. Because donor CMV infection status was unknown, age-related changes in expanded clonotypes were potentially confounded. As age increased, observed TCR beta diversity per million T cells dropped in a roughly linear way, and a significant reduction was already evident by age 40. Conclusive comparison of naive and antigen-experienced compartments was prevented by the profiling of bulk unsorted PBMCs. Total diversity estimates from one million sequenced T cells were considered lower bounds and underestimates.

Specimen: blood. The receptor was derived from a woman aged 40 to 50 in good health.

The CDR3 has the sequence CASSHGGSMFDEQYF. Read as DNA, the sequence is TGTGCCAGCAGTCATGGGGGGAGTATGTTCGACGAGCAGTACTTC. The chain employs TRBV12-3 or TRBV12-4 and TRBJ2-7; a weak D assignment points to TRBD2 (6 bases agree). From cysteine to phenylalanine, the CDR3 is 15 amino acids long. Of all the DNA, just the CDR3 is kept, 45 bases in frame from base 1. V is pared back by 5 bases and J by 5 bases, with 19 bases lying between the germline termini.